The clone carrying this T cell receptor beta chain was seen only a few times. TCRdb independently ran MiXCR on the RACE reads; one entry per CDR3 protein. The sample lists 150,000 to 200,000 distinct CDR3 sequences, 25% to 35% occurring once. The data derive from a study of human T cells and chemical hapten exposure. V lost 1 base and J 14 bases, leaving 11 bases between the germline ends. Germline lookup yields CDR1 LGHNA and CDR2 YSLEER. The CDR3 is 11 residues long. Sample time point: patch test 3, about 24 weeks after DPC sensitization. The treatment is: therapeutic diphenylcyclopropenone sensitization with weekly scalp DPC.

Sequencing used whole blood, obtained in connection with sensitization to the hapten diphenylcyclopropenone (DPC). The J gene is TRBJ1-2, the V gene TRBV4-3; D may be TRBD1 (6 bases). This TCR derives from a woman in her late teens or twenties with alopecia areata. Some clones in this sample may be carry-over from other donors' samples. CDR3 amino acids: CASSQGRGRTF. CDR3 sequence (DNA): TGCGCCAGCAGCCAAGGCAGGGGAAGGACCTTC.